The 4 T cell receptor beta chains given below trace back to one sample, sequenced in a study of T cell repertoires in cytomegalovirus infection. TCRdb re-derived calls from the reads in MiXCR, one entry per CDR3 protein. The sample includes approximately 550,000 distinct CDR3 sequences, 16% of them seen just once. The specimen sequenced was CD8+ T cells from PBMCs. The receptors here all came from a human donor in good health (CMV status not recorded). Some clones in this sample may be carry-over from other donors' samples.

The sample holds many counts of this clonotype. The chain has TRBV7-8 and TRBJ2-3; 8 bases match TRBD1. The CDR3 length is 22 residues. Unmatched junction bases numbered 29, after V lost 6 bases and J lost 3 bases. Germline V gene sequence: CDR1 SGHVS, CDR2 FQNEAQ. CDR3 in amino acids: CASSFLKTAGDRGNRMTDTQYF. The CDR3 DNA follows: TGTGCCAGCAGTTTCTTGAAGACGGCGGGTGACAGGGGCAATAGGATGACAGATACGCAGTATTTT.

This clonotype was recorded at least ten times. The chain employs TRBV11-2 and TRBJ2-5, with 7 bases that match TRBD1. With V trimmed by 5 bases and J by 5 bases, 14 bases remained unmatched. The length of the CDR3 is 16 residues. CDR1 is SGHAT, CDR2 FQNNGV, per germline. The CDR3 DNA sequence: TGTGCCAGCAGCCAAAAAGGGGGCAGTGTAGGGGAGACCCAGTACTTC. It translates to CASSQKGGSVGETQYF.

This clonotype was seen repeatedly, ten times or more. V is TRBV6-6 and J is TRBJ2-5; D tentatively reads TRBD1 or TRBD2 (6 bases each). Germline assignment: CDR1 MNHNY and CDR2 SVGAGI (reference sequence). V lost 0 bases and J lost 0, with 17 bases in between. The CDR3 extends over 18 amino acids. CDR3 amino acids: CASSYSRAGGSYQETQYF. In DNA, the CDR3 is TGTGCCAGCAGTTACTCGAGAGCCGGGGGCTCGTACCAAGAGACCCAGTACTTC.

This clonotype was recorded many times. This chain uses TRBV19 with TRBJ1-1; D is ambiguous. V gave up 6 bases and J gave up 10 bases, with 21 bases separating them. Germline V gene lookup returns CDR1 LNHDA and CDR2 SQIVND (reference sequence). This CDR3 region has 14 residues. In nucleotides, the CDR3 is TGTGCCAGTAGGCCGCCGGTCCTAGCAAATCGAGCTTTCTTT. Residues: CASRPPVLANRAFF.